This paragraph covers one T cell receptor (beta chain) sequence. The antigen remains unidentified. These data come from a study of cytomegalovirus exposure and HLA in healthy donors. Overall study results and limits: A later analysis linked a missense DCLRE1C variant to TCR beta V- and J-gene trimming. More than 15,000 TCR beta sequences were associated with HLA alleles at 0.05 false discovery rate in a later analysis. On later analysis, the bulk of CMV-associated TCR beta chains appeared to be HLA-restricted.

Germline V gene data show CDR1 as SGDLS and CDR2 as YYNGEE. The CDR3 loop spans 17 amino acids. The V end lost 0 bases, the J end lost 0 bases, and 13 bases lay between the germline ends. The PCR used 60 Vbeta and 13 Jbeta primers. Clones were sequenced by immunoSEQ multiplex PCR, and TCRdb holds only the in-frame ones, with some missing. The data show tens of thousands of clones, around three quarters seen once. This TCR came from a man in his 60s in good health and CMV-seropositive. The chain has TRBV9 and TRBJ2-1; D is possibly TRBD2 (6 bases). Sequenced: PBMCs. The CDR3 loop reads CASSVASSASSYNEQFF. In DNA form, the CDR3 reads TGTGCCAGCAGCGTAGCGTCTAGCGCGAGCTCCTACAATGAGCAGTTCTTC.